The clone carrying this T cell receptor beta chain was observed once. These data originate in a study of blood T cells in healthy people across ages. The second PCR ran about 6 to 12 cycles with a sample-barcoded 5' primer and J-beta primers. TCRdb re-called the 5' RACE reads through MiXCR, storing one row per CDR3 protein. The data hold around 1,500,000 distinct CDR3 sequences, with approximately 30% observed a single time. The CDR3 covers 13 residues. Per germline, CDR1 KGHDR and CDR2 SFDVKD. J was trimmed by 13 bases and V by 5 bases; bases with no gene match: 10. This clonotype was sampled from a woman in her 30s in good health. The chain combines TRBV24-1 with TRBJ1-2; 9 positions match TRBD1. What was sequenced was blood. CDR3 protein: CATSGGQGPSITF. CDR3 nucleotides: TGTGCCACCAGTGGGGGACAGGGTCCCTCTATCACCTTC.